This TCR beta chain derives from a study of T cell repertoires in cytomegalovirus infection. Study conclusions and caveats: HLA-C-restricted CMV clonotypes gave the most frequent clonotype in two of eight donors.

TCRdb reprocessed the reads with MiXCR, giving one entry per CDR3 protein. The profile shows about 530,000 distinct CDR3 sequences, roughly 29% of them singletons. Germline V gene sequence: CDR1 SGHTA, CDR2 FQGNSA. V was pared by 3 bases and J by 8 bases, with 4 bases between. The CDR3 spans 11 residues. This clonotype was detected ten times or more. What it recognizes is unknown. Sequenced input: PBMCs. The TCR originated in a human donor in good health (CMV status not recorded). Some clones in this sample may be carry-over from other donors' samples. This chain joins TRBV7-2 and TRBJ2-2; the D is unclear. The CDR3 DNA sequence: TGTGCCAGCAGCTTGCTAGGGGAGCTGTTTTTT. It translates to CASSLLGELFF.